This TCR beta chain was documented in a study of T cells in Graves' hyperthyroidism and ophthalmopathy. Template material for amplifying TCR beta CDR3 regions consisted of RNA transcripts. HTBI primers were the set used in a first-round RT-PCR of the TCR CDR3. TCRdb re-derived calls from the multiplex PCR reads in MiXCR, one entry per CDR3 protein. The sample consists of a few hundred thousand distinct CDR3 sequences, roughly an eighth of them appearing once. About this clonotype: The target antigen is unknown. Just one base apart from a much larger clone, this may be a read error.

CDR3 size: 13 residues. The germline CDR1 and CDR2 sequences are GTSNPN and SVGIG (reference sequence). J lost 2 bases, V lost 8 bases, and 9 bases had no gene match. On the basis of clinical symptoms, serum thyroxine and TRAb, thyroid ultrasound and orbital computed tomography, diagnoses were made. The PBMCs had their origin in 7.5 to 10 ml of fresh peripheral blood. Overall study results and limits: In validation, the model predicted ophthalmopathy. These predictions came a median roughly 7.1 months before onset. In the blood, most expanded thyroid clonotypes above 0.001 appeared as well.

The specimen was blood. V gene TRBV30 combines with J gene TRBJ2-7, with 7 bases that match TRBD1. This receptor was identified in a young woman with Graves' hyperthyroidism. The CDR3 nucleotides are TGTGCCGAACACAGGGGAAATCCCTACGAGCAGTACTTC. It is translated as CAEHRGNPYEQYF.